Listed below are T cell receptor beta chains from one sample, sequenced in a study of shared T cell receptors in the human thymus. Clones were sequenced by immunoSEQ multiplex PCR, and TCRdb holds only the in-frame ones, with some missing. The sample carries fewer than 700,000 clones, approximately 90% recorded once. The same data also went into a second study, on human thymus T cells.

Input material: thymocytes. Source of these receptors: a boy under three years old with a congenital heart defect. Both conserved end residues are part of each CDR3. D genes are given only for firm matches. The size entry is marked missing in some rows and otherwise reads once, few, many or a size class.

TRBV6-6,TRBJ2-6,TRBD1,.,TGTGCCAGCAGTTCCAAGACAGGGGCAGGGGCCAACGTCCTGACTTTC,CASSSKTGAGANVLTF
TRBV20-1,TRBJ2-5,.,.,TGCAGTGCTAGAATCCCCTACGGGTACTTC,CSARIPYGYF
TRBV5-1,TRBJ1-1,.,few,TGCGCCAGCAGCACAAAGGGAGGAGGGAACACTGAAGCTTTCTTT,CASSTKGGGNTEAFF
TRBV5-4,TRBJ2-3,.,.,TGTGCCAGCAGCCCGCGCTCGGATACGCAGTATTTT,CASSPRSDTQYF
TRBV5-8,TRBJ1-2,TRBD1,.,TGTGCCAGCAGATCCGGGACAGGGTGGGGCTACACCTTC,CASRSGTGWGYTF
TRBV27,TRBJ1-1,.,.,TGTGCCAGCAGATCGGGGACTGAAGCTTTCTTT,CASRSGTEAFF
TRBV7-6,TRBJ2-2,TRBD2,.,TGTGCCAGCAGCCCCACCAGACTAGCGGGAGCCGCCGGGGAGCTGTTTTTT,CASSPTRLAGAAGELFF
TRBV7-6,TRBJ1-4,.,.,TGTGCCAGCAGCCTCAGTGAGGTCAATGAAAAACTGTTTTTT,CASSLSEVNEKLFF
TRBV11-2,TRBJ2-2,TRBD2,.,TGTGCCAGCAGCTCAGGCCAGCGGGAGGGGATAGGGACCGGGGAGCTGTTTTTT,CASSSGQREGIGTGELFF
TRBV5-1,TRBJ2-6,.,.,TGCGCCAGCAGCTTGGGAGGCCGGACACGGCAATCTGGGGCCAACGTCCTGACTTTC,CASSLGGRTRQSGANVLTF
TRBV6-5,TRBJ2-7,TRBD1,.,TGTGCCGGCAGTTTAACAGGGGTGAACTACGAGCAGTACTTC,CAGSLTGVNYEQYF
TRBV7-9,TRBJ2-7,.,.,TGTGCCAGCAGCCTGTACAACGGGTCCTACGAGCAGTACTTC,CASSLYNGSYEQYF
TRBV29-1,TRBJ2-3,TRBD2,.,TGCAGCGGAATAGCGGGATTGCCAGATACGCAGTATTTT,CSGIAGLPDTQYF
TRBV2,TRBJ1-1,.,.,TGTGCCAGCAGTGACGGGACTGAAGCTTTCTTT,CASSDGTEAFF
TRBV18,TRBJ1-1,.,.,TGTGCCAGCTCACCCCGGGGGGTCCGAATGAACACTGAAGCTTTCTTT,CASSPRGVRMNTEAFF
TRBV4-3,TRBJ2-5,.,.,TGCGCCAGCAGCCACCGGGGGGACAGGAGAAGGACCCAGTACTTC,CASSHRGDRRRTQYF
TRBV5-1,TRBJ2-1,TRBD2,.,TGCGCCAGCAGCTTGGTTGGGGGACTAGCGGGAGGGACCTCCTACAATGAGCAGTTCTTC,CASSLVGGLAGGTSYNEQFF
TRBV6-4,TRBJ1-3,TRBD1,.,TGTGCCAGGGAAAAGGACAGGTTCTCTGGAAACACCATATATTTT,CAREKDRFSGNTIYF
TRBV7-2,TRBJ2-7,TRBD2,.,TGTGCCAGCAGCCTTCGGACTAGCGGGATCATACCCTACGAGCAGTACTTC,CASSLRTSGIIPYEQYF
TRBV30,TRBJ2-3,TRBD2,.,TGTGCCGGAACTAGCGGGAGTCTAACAGATACGCAGTATTTT,CAGTSGSLTDTQYF
TRBV6-5,TRBJ2-1,TRBD2,.,TGTGCCAGCAGGGAACTAGCGAGCTCCTACAATGAGCAGTTCTTC,CASRELASSYNEQFF
TRBV19,TRBJ2-2,TRBD2,.,TGTGCCAGCGAGCGGGGCCCCGTGAACACCGGGGAGCTGTTTTTT,CASERGPVNTGELFF
TRBV13,TRBJ2-7,.,once,TGTGCCAGCAGCCCCGACCCCGGTAGAAGCGACGAGCAGTACTTC,CASSPDPGRSDEQYF
TRBV5-4,TRBJ1-1,TRBD1,.,TGTGCCAGCAGCTTGTACAGGGGACGCACTGAAGCTTTCTTT,CASSLYRGRTEAFF
TRBV29-1,TRBJ2-1,TRBD2,.,TGCAGCGTTCTGACTAGCGGGAGACTGAATGAGCAGTTCTTC,CSVLTSGRLNEQFF
TRBV5-4,TRBJ2-1,.,.,TGTGCCAGCAGCCCCGGCAATGAGCAGTTCTTC,CASSPGNEQFF
TRBV7-2,TRBJ2-3,.,.,TGTGCCAGCAGCTTCCTAACAGGGCCCCCAGATACGCAGTATTTT,CASSFLTGPPDTQYF
TRBV6-1,TRBJ1-4,TRBD1,.,TGTGCCAGCAGTGCGGACAGGGGCCGGGGTGAAAAACTGTTTTTT,CASSADRGRGEKLFF
TRBV30,TRBJ2-5,.,.,TGTGCCTGGAGTTCCCGCCCAGTAGAGACCCAGTACTTC,CAWSSRPVETQYF
TRBV30,TRBJ2-7,TRBD1,.,TGTGCCTGGAGGCCGGGACAGGGGGCTCGGGAGCAGTACTTC,CAWRPGQGAREQYF
TRBV5-1,TRBJ2-1,TRBD2,few,TGCGCCAGCAGCTTGCGAGCGGGAGGTCTCAATGAGCAGTTCTTC,CASSLRAGGLNEQFF
TRBV4-3,TRBJ2-5,.,.,TGCGCCAGCAGCCGCGGCGGGGCTCAAGAGACCCAGTACTTC,CASSRGGAQETQYF
TRBV30,TRBJ2-7,TRBD1,.,TGTGCCTGGCCATTACCGGGACAGGGGGGGTACGAGCAGTACTTC,CAWPLPGQGGYEQYF
TRBV13,TRBJ2-7,.,.,TGTGCCAGCAGCTCAACAGGTAAACCTTTGTGGGAGCAGTACTTC,CASSSTGKPLWEQYF
TRBV2,TRBJ2-1,TRBD2,.,TGTGCCAGCAGTACTAGCGGGAGTAGGAATGAGCAGTTCTTC,CASSTSGSRNEQFF
TRBV15,TRBJ2-2,.,.,TGTGCCACCAGCGGAGGTCGGGCCGGGGAGCTGTTTTTT,CATSGGRAGELFF
TRBV7-2,TRBJ2-7,TRBD2,.,TGTGCCAGCAGCTTAGAGACTCAGCGGGGGGGCCCTAGCTCCTACGAGCAGTACTTC,CASSLETQRGGPSSYEQYF
TRBV10-2,TRBJ1-2,TRBD1,.,TGCGCCAGCAGGGACAGGACGACCTATGGCTACACCTTC,CASRDRTTYGYTF
TRBV28,TRBJ1-5,.,few,TGTGCCACCACGAACAGGGACCATCAGCCCCAGCATTTT,CATTNRDHQPQHF
TRBV30,TRBJ2-7,.,.,TGTGCCTGGAGTGCTGCCGGGTACGAGCAGTACTTC,CAWSAAGYEQYF